Given below is one TCR beta chain in context. The sample belongs to a study of blood T cell repertoires in COVID-19. Turning to the study itself: Acute and convalescent COVID-19 specimens originated in the United States, Italy and Spain. T cells, B-cell-depleted T cells, or PBMCs supplied cDNA or gDNA.

The CDR3 loop spans 13 amino acids. Looked up from germline, CDR1 is LGHDT and CDR2 is YNNKEL (reference sequence). Deletions cut 3 bases from V and 7 bases from J, with 7 bases between. How the authors handled the data: Counts of nucleated cells, estimated from reference gene primer amplification, were obtained. The method was immunoSEQ multiplex PCR; TCRdb's version includes in-frame clones alone and lacks a portion of them. V and J calls and clone size come straight from that table; D and trimming were deduced from the DNA. The sample has approximately 260,000 clones, 87% seen once. This clonotype was obtained from a man in his fifties or sixties who had recovered from COVID-19. The chain links TRBV3-1 (or the pseudogene TRBV3-2) to TRBJ1-6; a weak D match, TRBD1 (6 bases). The specimen was peripheral blood. DNA of the CDR3: TGTGCCAGCAGCCAGGGGGCAAATTCACCCCTCCACTTT. The encoded protein is CASSQGANSPLHF.